These 16 T cell receptor beta chains were all obtained from the same sample, sequenced in a study of cytomegalovirus exposure and HLA in healthy donors. Primers included in the PCR were 60 Vbeta and 13 Jbeta primers. Measured with immunoSEQ multiplex PCR; TCRdb has only the in-frame clones, and not every one. The sample has about 110,000 clones, roughly 70% seen once. The sample consisted of PBMCs. These receptors all come from a woman between 35 and 50 years old in good health and CMV-seropositive.

The rearrangement joins TRBV30 to TRBJ1-3; D not certain. From germline, CDR1 is GTSNPN and CDR2 SVGIG (reference sequence). The CDR3 covers 14 residues. The V and J ends lost 1 base and 0 bases respectively, with 7 bases between them. CDR3 DNA sequence: TGTGCCTGGAGTGACGCTATCTCTGGAAACACCATATATTTT. Translated, it gives CAWSDAISGNTIYF.

A single count supports this clone. J is TRBJ2-5 and V is TRBV7-9; 11 bases match TRBD2. The length of the CDR3 is 14 residues. Trimming took 3 bases from V and 4 from J; bases not matched to a gene: 1. Germline CDR1 reads SEHNR; CDR2 reads FQNEAQ (reference sequence). The CDR3 loop reads CASSFTSGGETQYF. The CDR3, as DNA: TGTGCCAGCAGCTTTACTAGCGGGGGAGAGACCCAGTACTTC.

In this sample, this clone turned up a few times. This sequence joins TRBV6-1 and TRBJ1-1; 7 bases line up with TRBD1. Germline trimming cut 6 bases from V and 9 bases from J; bases unmatched to any gene: 10. Per the germline V gene, CDR1 is MNHNS and CDR2 is SASEGT. CDR3 size: 13 residues. CDR3: CASRTDRDDKAFF. CDR3 DNA sequence: TGTGCCAGCAGAACAGACAGGGACGATAAAGCTTTCTTT.

The chain uses TRBV10-3 and TRBJ2-7; D is possibly TRBD1 (6 bases). From germline, CDR1 is ENHRY and CDR2 SYGVKD. The CDR3 runs to 14 residues. V dropped 3 bases and J dropped 1 base, with 10 bases sitting between them. CDR3: CAISEPRGSYEQYF. For the CDR3, the DNA is TGTGCCATCAGTGAACCCAGGGGTTCCTACGAGCAGTACTTC.

V gene TRBV6-1 combines with J gene TRBJ2-7, with 10 bases that match TRBD2. Per the germline V gene, CDR1 is MNHNS and CDR2 is SASEGT. This CDR3 comprises 14 residues. Trimming took 6 bases from V and 5 from J; bases not matched to a gene: 7. The CDR3 DNA follows: TGTGCCAGCAGAAATAGCGGGGGGCACGACGAGCAGTACTTC. This sequence encodes CASRNSGGHDEQYF.

The V and J genes are TRBV7-2 and TRBJ2-6; no definite D call. Germline-derived CDR1 and CDR2 are SGHTA and FQGNSA. This CDR3 is built from 16 residues. V lost 2 bases, J lost 0 bases, and 8 bases lay in between. DNA of the CDR3: TGTGCCAGCAGCTTATCCATCAGCTCTGGGGCCAACGTCCTGACTTTC. It yields the protein CASSLSISSGANVLTF. The variable domain in full, completed from reference TRBV7-2 and TRBJ2-6, reads GAGVSQSPSNKVTEKGKDVELRCDPISGHTALYWYRQSLGQGLEFLIYFQGNSAPDKSGLPSDRFSAERTGGSVSTLTIQRTQQEDSAVYLCASSLSISSGANVLTFGAGSRLTVL.

The chain employs TRBV7-8 and TRBJ1-5, with TRBD1 as a possible D gene (5 bases). From germline, CDR1 is SGHVS and CDR2 FQNEAQ. This CDR3 spans 14 amino acids. V lost 6 bases and J lost 1, with 10 bases in between. CDR3 bases: TGTGCCAGCAGACAAGACAGAAGCAATCAGCCCCAGCATTTT. Residues: CASRQDRSNQPQHF. Based on the CDR3 plus reference TRBV7-8 and TRBJ1-5, the full variable domain is GAGVSQSPRYKVAKRGQDVALRCDPISGHVSLFWYQQALGQGPEFLTYFQNEAQLDKSGLPSDRFFAERPEGSVSTLKIQRTQQEDSAVYLCASRQDRSNQPQHFGDGTRLSIL.

The chain recombines TRBV4-2 with TRBJ2-7; 9 bases map to TRBD2. Germline lookup yields CDR1 LGHNA and CDR2 YNFKEQ. There are 15 residues in the CDR3. V gave up 5 bases and J gave up 1 base; unmatched junction bases: 6. The CDR3 sequence is CASSTAGGPSYEQYF. CDR3 DNA sequence: TGTGCCAGCAGCACAGCGGGGGGCCCTTCCTACGAGCAGTACTTC.

The chain combines TRBV7-3 with TRBJ2-5; D might be TRBD2 (5 bases). Per germline, CDR1 SGHTA and CDR2 FQGTGA. This CDR3 has 13 residues. The V gene lost 5 bases and the J gene lost 5 bases, with 12 bases spanning the gap. As DNA, the CDR3 is TGTGCCAGCAGCAGCCGGGATCGGGAGACCCAGTACTTC. Its translation is CASSSRDRETQYF.

This chain joins TRBV7-8 and TRBJ2-5, with TRBD1 matching 7 bases. Germline values: CDR1 SGHVS, CDR2 FQNEAQ. The junction had 22 bases not matched to a gene; V was cut back by 5 bases and J by 13 bases. The CDR3 length is 16 residues. As DNA, the CDR3 is TGTGCCAGCAGCAGGGGACAGCCCTGGGGGAGTACCTCACTGTACTTC. Protein sequence: CASSRGQPWGSTSLYF.

The table lists this clone with a few counts. This sequence joins TRBV30 and TRBJ2-5; maybe TRBD1 (6 bases). The J call is in doubt because the DNA end fits TRBJ2-7 better. The CDR3 extends over 15 amino acids. Per germline, CDR1 GTSNPN and CDR2 SVGIG (reference sequence). Here the CDR3 reads CAWSIRQALSYEQYF. The CDR3 DNA reads as TGTGCCTGGAGTATCAGACAGGCCCTCTCCTACGAGCAGTACTTC.

This rearrangement joins TRBV10-3 to TRBJ1-1; the D gene is possibly TRBD1 (5 bases). Germline lookup yields CDR1 ENHRY and CDR2 SYGVKD. V lost 6 bases to trimming and J lost 4 bases, with 15 bases between them. This CDR3 is 14 amino acids long. In DNA form, the CDR3 reads TGTGCCATCAGGAAAGGGGAGGCGGGCACTGAAGCTTTCTTT. Its translation: CAIRKGEAGTEAFF.

This clone was seen more than once but under ten times. The rearrangement uses TRBV6-5 and TRBJ1-4; D may be TRBD1 (5 bases). The CDR3 loop spans 16 amino acids. The germline V and J ends were trimmed by 0 bases and 5 bases, with 13 bases remaining between them. Germline V gives CDR1 MNHEY, CDR2 SVGAGI. As DNA, the CDR3 is TGTGCCAGCAGTTACTCCCACTACCAGGGAAATGAAAAACTGTTTTTT. It specifies CASSYSHYQGNEKLFF.

In nucleotides, the CDR3 is TGCGCCAGCAGGGGCATTGGACAGGGGGCTGGTGAGCAGTACTTC. Translated: CASRGIGQGAGEQYF. The V call is TRBV4-1, the J call TRBJ2-7, with TRBD1 matching 11 bases. The V segment lost 6 bases and the J segment 7 bases; nucleotides outside the gene matches: 11. The V gene's germline CDR1 is MGHRA and CDR2 YSYEKL. The CDR3 extends over 15 amino acids.

J is TRBJ2-1 and V is TRBV5-1, with TRBD2 matching over 10 bases. The CDR3 covers 14 residues. The germline V gene has CDR1 SGHRS and CDR2 YFSETQ. V shed 5 bases, J shed 5 bases, and the junction held 4 bases outside the gene matches. CDR3: CASSYLAGDNEQFF. CDR3 DNA sequence: TGCGCCAGCAGTTATCTAGCGGGGGACAATGAGCAGTTCTTC.

V usage is TRBV18 and J usage is TRBJ1-1; D not certain. Deletions cut 5 bases from V and 0 bases from J, with 10 bases between. This CDR3 has 14 amino acids. Germline lookup yields CDR1 KGHSH and CDR2 LQKENI. The DNA of the CDR3 is TGTGCCAGCTCAGCGGGCTGGGTGAACACTGAAGCTTTCTTT. It specifies CASSAGWVNTEAFF.